This T cell receptor beta chain was recorded in a study of early T cells in non-severe SARS-CoV-2 infection. On the study more broadly: Sequenced material consisted of bulk RNA (from unsorted whole blood), and chains were unpaired.

In this sample, this clonotype turned up many times. The length of the CDR3 is 13 residues. V was pared by 1 base and J by 4 bases, with 7 bases between. CDR1 SGHNT and CDR2 YENEEA come from the germline V gene. Unique molecular identifiers were added to individual cDNA molecules. One entry per CDR3 protein results from TCRdb running MiXCR on the 5' RACE reads. Found here are under 35,000 distinct CDR3 sequences, about 7% of them singletons; the top ten hold roughly 4.1%. The source of this sequence is an adult who was a healthcare worker with PCR-confirmed SARS-CoV-2 infection or an uninfected control (not recorded which). The chain links TRBV11-3 to TRBJ1-1; the D is unclear. The sample taken for sequencing was whole blood. The CDR3 protein is CASSLGASTEAFF. The DNA for the CDR3 is TGTGCCAGCAGCTTAGGGGCAAGCACTGAAGCTTTCTTT.